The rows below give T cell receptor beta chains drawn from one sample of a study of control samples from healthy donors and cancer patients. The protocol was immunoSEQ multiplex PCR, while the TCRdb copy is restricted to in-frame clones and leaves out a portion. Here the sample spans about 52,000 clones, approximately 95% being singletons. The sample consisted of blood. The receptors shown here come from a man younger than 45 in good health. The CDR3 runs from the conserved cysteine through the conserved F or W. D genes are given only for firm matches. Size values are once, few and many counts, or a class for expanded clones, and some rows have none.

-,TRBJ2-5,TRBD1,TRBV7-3,CASSFGQGETQYF,TGTGCCAGCAGCTTTGGACAGGGGGAGACCCAGTACTTC
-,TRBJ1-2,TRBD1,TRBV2,CASSFKDRGVGYTF,TGTGCCAGCAGTTTTAAAGACAGGGGAGTTGGCTACACCTTC
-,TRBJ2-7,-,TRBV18,CASSPPVSYEQYF,TGTGCCAGCTCACCCCCCGTCTCCTACGAGCAGTACTTC
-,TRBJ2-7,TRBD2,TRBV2,CASRLAGTSGIYEQYF,TGTGCCAGCAGGCTAGCCGGGACTAGCGGGATCTACGAGCAGTACTTC
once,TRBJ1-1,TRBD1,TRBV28,CASSLMAGGYSMNTEAFF,TGTGCCAGCAGTTTAATGGCAGGGGGCTATAGCATGAACACTGAAGCTTTCTTT
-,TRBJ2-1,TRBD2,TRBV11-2,CASSQLAGGTYNEQFF,TGTGCCAGCAGCCAACTAGCGGGAGGGACCTACAATGAGCAGTTCTTC
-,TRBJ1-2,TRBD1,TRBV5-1,CASSTGTEINYGYTF,TGCGCCAGCAGCACCGGGACAGAGATTAACTATGGCTACACCTTC
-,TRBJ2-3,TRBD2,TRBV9,CASSSRSSGTDTQYF,TGTGCCAGCAGCTCCCGGAGTAGCGGGACAGATACGCAGTATTTT
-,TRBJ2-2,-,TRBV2,CAGRQPGGELFF,TGTGCCGGTAGACAACCTGGCGGGGAGCTGTTTTTT
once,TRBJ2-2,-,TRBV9,CASSVGISRTGELFF,TGTGCCAGCAGCGTAGGGATTTCGAGGACCGGGGAGCTGTTTTTT
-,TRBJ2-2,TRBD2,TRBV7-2,CASSFRTGGLTGELFF,TGTGCCAGCAGCTTTAGGACGGGAGGGTTGACCGGGGAGCTGTTTTTT
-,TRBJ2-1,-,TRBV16,CASSQGDWNKQFF,TGTGCCAGCAGCCAAGGGGACTGGAATAAGCAGTTCTTC
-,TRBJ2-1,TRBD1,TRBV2,CASRDPGQGPLSEQFF,TGTGCCAGCAGGGACCCGGGACAGGGACCCCTCAGTGAGCAGTTCTTC
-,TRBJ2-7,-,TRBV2,CASSEQSEEQYF,TGTGCCAGCAGTGAACAAAGCGAGGAGCAGTACTTC
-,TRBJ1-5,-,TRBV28,CASSLFGGQPQHF,TGTGCCAGCAGTTTATTTGGGGGTCAGCCCCAGCATTTT
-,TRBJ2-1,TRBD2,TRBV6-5,CASGALAGGGSEQFF,TGTGCCAGCGGGGCACTAGCGGGAGGCGGGAGTGAGCAGTTCTTC
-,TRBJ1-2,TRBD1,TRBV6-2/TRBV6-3,CASSYRDSVYGYTF,TGTGCCAGCAGTTACCGGGACAGCGTCTATGGCTACACCTTC
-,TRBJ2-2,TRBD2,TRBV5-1,CASSPRLAGDTGELFF,TGCGCCAGCAGCCCCAGACTAGCGGGAGACACCGGGGAGCTGTTTTTT
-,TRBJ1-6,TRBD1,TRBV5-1,CASSTQGVGSPLHF,TGCGCCAGCAGCACACAGGGGGTAGGCTCACCCCTCCACTTT
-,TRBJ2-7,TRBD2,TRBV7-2,CASTEGVAGTYEQYF,TGTGCCAGCACGGAGGGAGTAGCGGGGACCTACGAGCAGTACTTC
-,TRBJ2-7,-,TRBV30,CAWSVGGSYEQYF,TGTGCCTGGAGTGTAGGTGGGTCCTACGAGCAGTACTTC
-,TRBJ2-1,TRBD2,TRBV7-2,CASSPGLAGYNEQFF,TGTGCCAGCAGCCCAGGACTAGCGGGGTACAATGAGCAGTTCTTC
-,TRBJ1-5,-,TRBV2,CASSEQGIIDQPQHF,TGTGCCAGCAGTGAACAGGGTATTATCGATCAGCCCCAGCATTTT
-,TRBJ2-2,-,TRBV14,CASSQVPGTGELFF,TGTGCCAGCAGCCAAGTTCCAGGCACCGGGGAGCTGTTTTTT
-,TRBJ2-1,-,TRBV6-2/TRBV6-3,CASSDFNEQFF,TGTGCCAGCAGCGACTTCAATGAGCAGTTCTTC
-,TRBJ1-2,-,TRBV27,CASSLKGSSGYTF,TGTGCCAGCAGTTTAAAAGGGAGCAGTGGCTACACCTTC
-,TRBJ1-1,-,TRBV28,CASSLPGMGAEAFF,TGTGCCAGCAGTTTGCCAGGTATGGGTGCTGAAGCTTTCTTT
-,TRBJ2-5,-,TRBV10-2,CASSEVGSETQYF,TGCGCCAGCAGTGAGGTCGGGTCGGAGACCCAGTACTTC
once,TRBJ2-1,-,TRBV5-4,CASSLASENEQFF,TGTGCCAGCAGCTTAGCTAGCGAGAATGAGCAGTTCTTC
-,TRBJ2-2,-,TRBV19,CASSTLPRGWRGAVF,TGTGCCAGTAGTACCCTACCCAGGGGTTGGCGGGGAGCTGTTTTT
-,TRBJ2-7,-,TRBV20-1,CSASVSPGSSYEQYF,TGCAGTGCTAGTGTCTCCCCAGGGAGTTCCTACGAGCAGTACTTC
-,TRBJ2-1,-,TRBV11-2,CASSLPGKDYNEQFF,TGTGCCAGCAGCTTGCCAGGGAAGGATTACAATGAGCAGTTCTTC
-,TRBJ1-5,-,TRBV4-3,CASSQEILQPQHF,TGCGCCAGCAGCCAAGAGATTCTTCAGCCCCAGCATTTT
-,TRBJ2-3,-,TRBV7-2,CASSLVGMLTDTQYF,TGTGCCAGCAGCTTAGTAGGGATGCTCACAGATACGCAGTATTTT
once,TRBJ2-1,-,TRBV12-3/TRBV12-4,CASIPGNEQFF,TGTGCCAGCATTCCGGGGAATGAGCAGTTCTTC
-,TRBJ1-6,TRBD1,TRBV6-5,CANRRDSYNSPLHF,TGTGCCAACCGACGGGACAGCTATAATTCACCCCTCCACTTT
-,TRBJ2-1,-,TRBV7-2,CASSLDRVGNEQFF,TGTGCCAGCAGCTTAGACAGGGTGGGCAATGAGCAGTTCTTC
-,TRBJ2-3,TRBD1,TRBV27,CASSGSGGYSRYTDTQYF,TGTGCCAGCAGTGGTTCAGGGGGCTACAGCCGCTACACAGATACGCAGTATTTT
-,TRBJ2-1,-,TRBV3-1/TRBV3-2,CASSPWTNSYNEQFF,TGTGCCAGCAGCCCCTGGACTAACTCCTACAATGAGCAGTTCTTC
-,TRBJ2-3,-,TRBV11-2,CASSLVDTQYF,TGTGCCAGCAGCTTAGTCGATACGCAGTATTTT
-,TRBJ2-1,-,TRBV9,CASSGPSDSYNEQFF,TGTGCCAGCAGCGGACCTAGCGACTCCTACAATGAGCAGTTCTTC
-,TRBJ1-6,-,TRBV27,CASSMGSISSYNSPLHF,TGTGCCAGCAGCATGGGGTCAATTAGCTCCTATAATTCACCCCTCCACTTT
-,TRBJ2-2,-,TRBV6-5,CASSYSVGVEDGELFF,TGTGCCAGCAGTTACTCTGTGGGAGTCGAGGACGGGGAGCTGTTTTTT
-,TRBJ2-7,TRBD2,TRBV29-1,CSVEGLTAYEQYF,TGCAGCGTCGAGGGACTAACTGCCTACGAGCAGTACTTC